A selection of T cell receptor beta chains follows, all from one sample in a study of CD8+ T cells in alopecia areata. Clones were sequenced by immunoSEQ multiplex PCR, and TCRdb holds only the in-frame ones, with some missing. Of some 190,000 clones detected, approximately 67% appear once; the ten largest clones hold 1.2%. The sequences come from CD4+ T cells sorted from blood, collected at roughly week 45, from a patient treated with tofacitinib. All receptors come from a human donor with alopecia areata. CDR3s include the opening cysteine and the closing phenylalanine or tryptophan. Each record gives: J gene, clone size, V gene, D gene, CDR3 DNA, CDR3 protein. D genes are given only for firm matches. For some rows the clone size is stated as once, few or many, or as a class when expanded; others skip it.

j_gene: TRBJ1-5; abundance: .; v_gene: TRBV29-1; d_gene: .; CDR3nt: TGCAGCGTTGAGGAGACAGGTCAGCCCCAGCATTTT; CDR3aa: CSVEETGQPQHF
j_gene: TRBJ2-2; abundance: .; v_gene: TRBV4-1; d_gene: TRBD2; CDR3nt: TGCGCCAGCAGCCAAGGCCTAGCGGGGGGCACCGGGGAGCTGTTTTTT; CDR3aa: CASSQGLAGGTGELFF
j_gene: TRBJ2-7; abundance: .; v_gene: TRBV5-1; d_gene: .; CDR3nt: TGCGCCAGCAGCAGGGAGGACAGGAGCCTTGCCGAGCAGTACTTC; CDR3aa: CASSREDRSLAEQYF
j_gene: TRBJ2-7; abundance: .; v_gene: TRBV27; d_gene: TRBD2; CDR3nt: TGTGCCAGCAGTTCCCTAGCGGGGGGGCGTAGAGAGCAGTACTTC; CDR3aa: CASSSLAGGRREQYF
j_gene: TRBJ1-1; abundance: .; v_gene: TRBV29-1; d_gene: .; CDR3nt: TGCAGCGTTCCAATTCCCGGCAGCCTATCTTTCTTT; CDR3aa: CSVPIPGSLSFF
j_gene: TRBJ2-7; abundance: .; v_gene: TRBV7-2; d_gene: .; CDR3nt: TGTGCCAGCAGCTTAGCGTTTGACCTCCTCGAGCAGTACTTC; CDR3aa: CASSLAFDLLEQYF
j_gene: TRBJ1-1; abundance: few; v_gene: TRBV29-1; d_gene: TRBD1; CDR3nt: TGCAGCGTCGTGGGACAGGGAGTCACTGAAGCTTTCTTT; CDR3aa: CSVVGQGVTEAFF
j_gene: TRBJ2-7; abundance: .; v_gene: TRBV15; d_gene: .; CDR3nt: TGTGCCACCAGCAGAAAAAAGGATCAAGGTGTCGAGCAGTACTTC; CDR3aa: CATSRKKDQGVEQYF
j_gene: TRBJ2-2; abundance: many; v_gene: TRBV7-3; d_gene: .; CDR3nt: TGTGCCAGCAGTTATAACACTCTGGGCAGCGGGGAGCTGTTTTTT; CDR3aa: CASSYNTLGSGELFF
j_gene: TRBJ1-2; abundance: .; v_gene: TRBV19; d_gene: TRBD1; CDR3nt: TGTGCCAGTAGTACCTCCGGGACAGGGGTCTATGGCTACACCTTC; CDR3aa: CASSTSGTGVYGYTF
j_gene: TRBJ2-3; abundance: .; v_gene: TRBV5-6; d_gene: TRBD2; CDR3nt: TGTGCCAGCAGCCCATTTAAGCGGGGCAGCACAGATACGCAGTATTTT; CDR3aa: CASSPFKRGSTDTQYF
j_gene: TRBJ1-4; abundance: .; v_gene: TRBV5-1; d_gene: .; CDR3nt: TGCGCCAGCAGCGTGGGGACATCAACTAATGAAAAACTGTTTTTT; CDR3aa: CASSVGTSTNEKLFF
j_gene: TRBJ1-2; abundance: .; v_gene: TRBV27; d_gene: .; CDR3nt: TGTGCCAGCAGTTTACCGAGTCCTAACTATGGCTACACCTTC; CDR3aa: CASSLPSPNYGYTF
j_gene: TRBJ2-1; abundance: .; v_gene: TRBV15; d_gene: .; CDR3nt: TGTGCCACCAGCTCAGTGGTCCTAACCTCCTACAATGAGCAGTTCTTC; CDR3aa: CATSSVVLTSYNEQFF
j_gene: TRBJ2-3; abundance: .; v_gene: TRBV30; d_gene: TRBD2; CDR3nt: TGTGCCTGGGTGCCGGGACTAGCGGCTAGCACAGATACGCAGTATTTT; CDR3aa: CAWVPGLAASTDTQYF
j_gene: TRBJ1-1; abundance: .; v_gene: TRBV29-1; d_gene: .; CDR3nt: TGCAGCGCCGAGATCCTAGGGGCGAAGAACACTGAAGCTTTCTTT; CDR3aa: CSAEILGAKNTEAFF
j_gene: TRBJ1-2; abundance: once; v_gene: TRBV30; d_gene: .; CDR3nt: TGTGCCTGGAATAGACGGTTGGGGGAAGGCTACACCTTC; CDR3aa: CAWNRRLGEGYTF
j_gene: TRBJ2-7; abundance: .; v_gene: TRBV6-5; d_gene: .; CDR3nt: TGTGCCAGCAGAGGACGCGAGCAGTACTTC; CDR3aa: CASRGREQYF
j_gene: TRBJ1-2; abundance: .; v_gene: TRBV4-1; d_gene: .; CDR3nt: TGCGCCAGCAGCCAAGCGACTCCAACCCTCAACCTGGACCGCTATGGCTACACCTTC; CDR3aa: CASSQATPTLNLDRYGYTF
j_gene: TRBJ2-7; abundance: .; v_gene: TRBV5-1; d_gene: .; CDR3nt: TGCGCCAGCAGCTTCGGGCAGACCTACGAGCAGTACTTC; CDR3aa: CASSFGQTYEQYF
j_gene: TRBJ1-5; abundance: once; v_gene: TRBV4-3; d_gene: .; CDR3nt: TGCGCCAGCAGCCAAGATCGGGGGAATCAGCCCCAGCATTTT; CDR3aa: CASSQDRGNQPQHF
j_gene: TRBJ1-1; abundance: .; v_gene: TRBV2; d_gene: TRBD1; CDR3nt: TGTGCCAGCAACAGACAGGGGAACACTGAAGCTTTCTTT; CDR3aa: CASNRQGNTEAFF
j_gene: TRBJ1-1; abundance: .; v_gene: TRBV5-1; d_gene: .; CDR3nt: TGCGCCAGCAGCTTGCAGGGTGGGAACACTGAAGCTTTCTTT; CDR3aa: CASSLQGGNTEAFF